The TCR beta chain under discussion was sequenced for a study of regulatory T cells in long-lasting Graves disease. Construction of TCR beta libraries relied on iRepertoire HTBI primers and on Arm-PCR targeting CDR3 regions. TCRdb reprocessed the multiplex PCR reads via MiXCR and lists one record per CDR3 protein. Here the sample spans about 660,000 distinct CDR3 sequences, about 32% being singletons. The CDR3 is 14 amino acids. Trimming pared 6 bases from V and 9 bases from J, leaving 15 bases between. Regarding time point: persistent/refractory GD, antithyroid drugs over 5 years with positive TRAb. PBMC RNA served as the TCR library source. This clonotype has a count of ten or more.

The sequenced sample was peripheral blood mononuclear cells (PBMCs), obtained when the disease was refractory, from a patient treated with antithyroid drugs. The TCR sequence derives from a female donor with Graves disease. The chain is built from TRBV12-3 or TRBV12-4 and TRBJ1-6, with D possibly matching TRBD1 (6 bases). CDR3 DNA: TGTGCCAGCAGCCTTGCAGGGGAAAGTTCACCCCTCCACTTT. This sequence encodes CASSLAGESSPLHF.